This TCR beta chain stems from a study of blood T cell repertoires in COVID-19. In the source study's methods: How many nucleated cells were present was estimated from reference gene primer amplification. Data came from immunoSEQ multiplex PCR; TCRdb stores just in-frame clones and leaves some out. V and J calls and clone size are given by that table; D and trimming were obtained from the DNA. The data hold about 260,000 clones, with over 70% observed a single time. Grouping used clinical history reported by participants in a survey and questionnaire. Exposed enrollees encountered a COVID-19 case at some point within 2 weeks before study entry. The ends lost 0 bases at V and 1 base at J; junction bases unmatched: 7. The CDR3 totals 17 residues. CDR1 is SGDLS and CDR2 is YYNGEE in the germline V gene.

This chain connects TRBV9 to TRBJ1-2, with 9 bases that match TRBD1. The receptor comes from a woman aged 40-49 years who had been exposed to COVID-19. Sequenced input: PBMCs or T cells enriched from blood (not recorded which). Here the CDR3 reads CASSVGPPGQGNYGYTF. CDR3 coding DNA: TGTGCCAGCAGCGTAGGGCCTCCGGGACAGGGTAACTATGGCTACACCTTC.